The entry below describes one T cell receptor (beta chain). Its antigen is not identified. This sample was taken from a study of glioma-infiltrating T cells after dendritic cell vaccination. V was clipped by 5 bases and J by 1 base, with 12 bases between them. Germline values: CDR1 MNHEY, CDR2 SMNVEV (reference sequence). The CDR3 sequence is 15 residues long. Time point meaning: after dendritic cell vaccination, including at tumor progression/relapse. Isocitrate dehydrogenase mutation was absent in all glioblastoma patients. Overall study results and limits: Survival was not directly related to TCR clonality in these patients. Only a small number of patients had complete blood and tumor samples.

This table comes from immunoSEQ multiplex PCR, and its TCRdb copy is limited to in-frame clones, with some not included. The repertoire holds tens of thousands of clones, with more than 75% as singletons. V and J are TRBV27 and TRBJ1-5; TRBD1 is a possible D gene (5 bases). The sample was blood, taken after dendritic cell vaccination. The TCR originated in a human donor with glioblastoma. The CDR3 DNA reads as TGTGCCAGCAGTCTTGAAGCAGGGAGCAATCAGCCCCAGCATTTT. Translated: CASSLEAGSNQPQHF.